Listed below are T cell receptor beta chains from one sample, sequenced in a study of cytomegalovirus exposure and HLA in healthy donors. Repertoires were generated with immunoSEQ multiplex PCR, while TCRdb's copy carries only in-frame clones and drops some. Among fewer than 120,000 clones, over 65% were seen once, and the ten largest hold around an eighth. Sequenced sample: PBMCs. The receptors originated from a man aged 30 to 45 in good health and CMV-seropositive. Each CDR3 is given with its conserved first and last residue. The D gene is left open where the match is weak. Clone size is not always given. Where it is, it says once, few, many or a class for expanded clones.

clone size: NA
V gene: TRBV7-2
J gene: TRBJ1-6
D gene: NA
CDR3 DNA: TGTGCCAGCAGCTTAGGGAGGAACTATAATTCACCCCTCCACTTT
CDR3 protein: CASSLGRNYNSPLHF

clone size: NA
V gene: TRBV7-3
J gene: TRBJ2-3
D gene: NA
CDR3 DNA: TGTGCCAGCAGCTCCTCTAGCCGGGCGACCACAGATACGCAGTATTTT
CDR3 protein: CASSSSSRATTDTQYF

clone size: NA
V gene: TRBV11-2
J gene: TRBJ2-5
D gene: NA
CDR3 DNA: TGTGCCAGCAGCTCCCTTTTAGCCCCTGCCACAGAGACCCAGTACTTC
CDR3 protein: CASSSLLAPATETQYF

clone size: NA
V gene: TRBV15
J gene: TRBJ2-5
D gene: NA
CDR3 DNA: TGTGCCACCAGCAGAGATCCGAGTTTGACAGAAGAGACCCAGTACTTC
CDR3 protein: CATSRDPSLTEETQYF

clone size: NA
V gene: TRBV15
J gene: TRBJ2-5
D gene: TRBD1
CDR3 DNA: TGTGCCACCAGCACATGGACAGGGGAAGAGACCCAGTACTTC
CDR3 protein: CATSTWTGEETQYF

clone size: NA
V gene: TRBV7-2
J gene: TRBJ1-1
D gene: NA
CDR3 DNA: TGTGCCAGCAGTTACCAGGGGCGGAACACTGAAGCTTTCTTT
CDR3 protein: CASSYQGRNTEAFF

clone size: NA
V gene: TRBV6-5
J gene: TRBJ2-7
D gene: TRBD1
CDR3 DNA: TGTGCCAGCAAAAGGACAGGAGACTACGAGCAGTACTTC
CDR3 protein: CASKRTGDYEQYF

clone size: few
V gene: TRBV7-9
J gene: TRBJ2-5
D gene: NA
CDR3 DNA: TGTGCCAGCAGCTTAGGTGGCAGGGGGGTAGAGACCCAGTACTTC
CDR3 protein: CASSLGGRGVETQYF

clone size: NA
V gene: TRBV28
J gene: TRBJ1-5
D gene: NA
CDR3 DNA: TGTGCCAGCACCGATCCGGGATATAGCAATCAGCCCCAGCATTTT
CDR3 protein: CASTDPGYSNQPQHF

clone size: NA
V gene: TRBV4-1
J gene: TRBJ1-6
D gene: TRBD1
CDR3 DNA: TGCGCCAGCAGTGACAGGGGAATGGGTGGGGATTCACCCCTCCACTTT
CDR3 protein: CASSDRGMGGDSPLHF

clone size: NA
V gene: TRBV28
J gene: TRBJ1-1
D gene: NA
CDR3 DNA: TGTGCCAGCAGTTTAGCCAGAACTGAAGCTTTCTTT
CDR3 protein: CASSLARTEAFF

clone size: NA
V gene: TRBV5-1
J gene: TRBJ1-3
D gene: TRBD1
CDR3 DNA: TGCGCCAGCAGCTTAATGGGACAGGGGCGCTCTGGAAACACCATATATTTT
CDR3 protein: CASSLMGQGRSGNTIYF

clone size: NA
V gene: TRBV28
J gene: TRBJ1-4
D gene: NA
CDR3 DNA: TGTGCCAGCAGGGTCCGGACCGGGAGGGTTGAAAAACTGTTTTTT
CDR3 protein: CASRVRTGRVEKLFF

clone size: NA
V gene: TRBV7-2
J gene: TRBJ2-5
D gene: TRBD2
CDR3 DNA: TGTGCCAGCAGCTTACAGCGGGGGCAAGAGACCCAGTACTTC
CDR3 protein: CASSLQRGQETQYF

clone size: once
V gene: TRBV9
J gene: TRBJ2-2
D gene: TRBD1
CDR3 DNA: TGTGCCAGCAGAGCCCCCGGGACAGAGGGGACCGGGGAGCTGTTTTTT
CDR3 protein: CASRAPGTEGTGELFF

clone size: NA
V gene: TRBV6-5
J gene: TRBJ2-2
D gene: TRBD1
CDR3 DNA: TGTGCCAGCAGCTACTTCGACAGGGGTGGCACCGGGGAGCTGTTTTTT
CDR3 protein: CASSYFDRGGTGELFF

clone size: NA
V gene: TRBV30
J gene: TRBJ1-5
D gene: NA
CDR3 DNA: TGTGCCTGGACCCGGCCGGGGGGCGATCAGCCCCAGCATTTT
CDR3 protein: CAWTRPGGDQPQHF

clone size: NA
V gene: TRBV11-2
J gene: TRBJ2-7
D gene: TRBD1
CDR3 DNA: TGTGCCAGCAGCTTAGAGGGACAGAGGGCCGAGCAGTACTTC
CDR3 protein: CASSLEGQRAEQYF

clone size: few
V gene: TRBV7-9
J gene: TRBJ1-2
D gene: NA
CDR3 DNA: TGTGCCAGCAGCTCCGACAGAAACCCAACCTATGGCTACACCTTC
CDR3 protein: CASSSDRNPTYGYTF

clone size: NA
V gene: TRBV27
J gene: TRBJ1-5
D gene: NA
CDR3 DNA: TGTGCCAGCAGTTCCTACCGGGACATCAATCAGCCCCAGCATTTT
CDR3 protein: CASSSYRDINQPQHF

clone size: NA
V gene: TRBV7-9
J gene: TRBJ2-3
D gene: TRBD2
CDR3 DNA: TGTGCCAGCAGCTTAAACGGGGGGGGTGCAGATACGCAGTATTTT
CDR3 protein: CASSLNGGGADTQYF

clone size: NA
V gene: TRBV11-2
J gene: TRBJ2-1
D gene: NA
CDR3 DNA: TGTGCCAGCAGCCTCTACAGAAGCAACAATGAGCAGTTCTTC
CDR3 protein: CASSLYRSNNEQFF

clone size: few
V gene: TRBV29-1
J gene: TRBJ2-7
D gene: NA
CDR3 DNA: TGCAGCGTTGAATCCCCCCAGGGGCAGGGTATTTCCTACGAGCAGTACTTC
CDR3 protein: CSVESPQGQGISYEQYF

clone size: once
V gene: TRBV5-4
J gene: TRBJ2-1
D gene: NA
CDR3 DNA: TGTGCCAGCAGCTGGGCGGGGTCAAATGAGCAGTTCTTC
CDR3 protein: CASSWAGSNEQFF

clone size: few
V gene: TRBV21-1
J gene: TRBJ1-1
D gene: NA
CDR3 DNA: TGTCCTACCAGAGACCCGGGGACTGAAGCTTTCTTT
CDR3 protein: CPTRDPGTEAFF

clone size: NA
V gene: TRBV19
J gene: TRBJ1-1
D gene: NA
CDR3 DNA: TGTGCCAGTAGTATTCAGGGAAGGGGGATGAACACTGAAGCTTTCTTT
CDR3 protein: CASSIQGRGMNTEAFF

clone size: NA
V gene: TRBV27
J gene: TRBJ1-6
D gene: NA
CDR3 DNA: TGTGCCAGCAGTCAGGGCGTTTCACCCCTCCACTTT
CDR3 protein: CASSQGVSPLHF

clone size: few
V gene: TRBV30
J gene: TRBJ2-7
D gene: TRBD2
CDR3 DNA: TGTGCCTGGAATGTGGGACTAGCGGCCGACTACGAGCAGTACTTC
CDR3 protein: CAWNVGLAADYEQYF

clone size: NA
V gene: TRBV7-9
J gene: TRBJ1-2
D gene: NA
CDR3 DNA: TGTGCCAGCAGCTTAGGACAGACCTATGGCTACACCTTC
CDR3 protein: CASSLGQTYGYTF

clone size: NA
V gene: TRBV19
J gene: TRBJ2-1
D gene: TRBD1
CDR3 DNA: TGTGCCAGTACTAGACAGGGGTACAATGAGCAGTTCTTC
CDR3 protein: CASTRQGYNEQFF

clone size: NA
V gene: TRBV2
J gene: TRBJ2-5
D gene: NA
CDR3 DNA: TGTGCCAGCAGTGGCCACCGGGACTGGATCCAAGAGACCCAGTACTTC
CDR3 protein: CASSGHRDWIQETQYF

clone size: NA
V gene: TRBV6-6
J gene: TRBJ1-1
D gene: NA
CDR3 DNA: TGTGCCAGCAGTTATACTGTTGGGGCGAACACTGAAGCTTTCTTT
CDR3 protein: CASSYTVGANTEAFF

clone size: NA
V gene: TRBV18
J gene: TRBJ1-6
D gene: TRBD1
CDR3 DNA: TGTGCCAGCTCACCAAGCACAGGGGGCAGGCCCCTCCACTTT
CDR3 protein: CASSPSTGGRPLHF

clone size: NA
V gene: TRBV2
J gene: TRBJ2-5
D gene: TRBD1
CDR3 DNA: TGTGCCAGCAGTGAAGCAGGGGGCGCTACGATAGAAGAGACCCAGTACTTC
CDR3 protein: CASSEAGGATIEETQYF

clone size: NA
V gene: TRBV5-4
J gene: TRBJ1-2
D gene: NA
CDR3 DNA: TGTGCCAGCACCCAGAATAACTATGGCTACACCTTC
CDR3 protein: CASTQNNYGYTF

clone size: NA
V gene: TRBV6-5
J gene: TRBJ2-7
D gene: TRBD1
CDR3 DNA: TGTGCCAGCACCAGGGGGACAGGGTCCTACGAGCAGTACTTC
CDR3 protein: CASTRGTGSYEQYF

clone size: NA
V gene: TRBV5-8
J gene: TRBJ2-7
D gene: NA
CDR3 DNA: TGTGCCACCGGTTTCGAGCAGTACTTC
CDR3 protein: CATGFEQYF

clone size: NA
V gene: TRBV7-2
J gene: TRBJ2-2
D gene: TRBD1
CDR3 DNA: TGTGCCAGCAGCTCCCGACAGGGGAACACCGGGGAGCTGTTTTTT
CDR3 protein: CASSSRQGNTGELFF

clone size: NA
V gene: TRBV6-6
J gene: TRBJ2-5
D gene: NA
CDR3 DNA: TGTGCCAGCAGTCCCCGGGTAGATCTGGAGACCCAGTACTTC
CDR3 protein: CASSPRVDLETQYF

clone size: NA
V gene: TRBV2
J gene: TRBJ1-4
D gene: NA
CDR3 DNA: TGTGCCAGCAGTGAGCTCCAGTCGTCACTGTTTTTT
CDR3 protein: CASSELQSSLFF

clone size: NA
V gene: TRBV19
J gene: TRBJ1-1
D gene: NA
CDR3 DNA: TGTGCCAGTATTCCGACAGCTTGGAACACTGAAGCTTTCTTT
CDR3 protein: CASIPTAWNTEAFF

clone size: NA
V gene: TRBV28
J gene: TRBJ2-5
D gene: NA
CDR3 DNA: TGTGCCAGCAGCTTGCCCGGACACACAAACACCCAAGAGACCCAGTACTTC
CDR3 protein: CASSLPGHTNTQETQYF

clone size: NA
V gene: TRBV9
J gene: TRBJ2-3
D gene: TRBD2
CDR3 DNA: TGTGCCAGCAGCGTAGGACTAGCCGCAGATACGCAGTATTTT
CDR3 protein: CASSVGLAADTQYF

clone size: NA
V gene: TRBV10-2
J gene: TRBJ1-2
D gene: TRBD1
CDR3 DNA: TGCGCCAGCAGCCACCTCTCGGACAGGGTAAACTATGGCTACACCTTC
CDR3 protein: CASSHLSDRVNYGYTF

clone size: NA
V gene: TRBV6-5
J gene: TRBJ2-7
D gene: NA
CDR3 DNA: TGTGCCAGCAGCCCTACCCTAGCACGCTACGAGCAGTACTTC
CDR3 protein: CASSPTLARYEQYF

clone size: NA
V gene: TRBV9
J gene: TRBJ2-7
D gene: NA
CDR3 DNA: TGTGCCAGCAGCGTATACAAAGACTACGAGCAGTACTTC
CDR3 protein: CASSVYKDYEQYF

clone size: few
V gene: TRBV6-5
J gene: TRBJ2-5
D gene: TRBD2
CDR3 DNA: TGTGCCAGCAGCCGGGGGGGCTCGGGAGTGGAGACCCAGTACTTC
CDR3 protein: CASSRGGSGVETQYF

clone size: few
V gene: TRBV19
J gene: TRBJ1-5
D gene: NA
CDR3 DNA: TGTGCCACGTCGGGTCACAATCAGCCCCAGCATTTT
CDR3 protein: CATSGHNQPQHF

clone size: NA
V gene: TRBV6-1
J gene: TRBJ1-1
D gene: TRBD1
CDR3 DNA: TGTGCCAGCAGTTGGACAGGGGACACTGAAGCTTTCTTT
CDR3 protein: CASSWTGDTEAFF

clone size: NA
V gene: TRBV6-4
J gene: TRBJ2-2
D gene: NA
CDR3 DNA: TGTGCCAGCAGACCCGGGGGCACCGGGGAGCTGTTTTTT
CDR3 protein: CASRPGGTGELFF

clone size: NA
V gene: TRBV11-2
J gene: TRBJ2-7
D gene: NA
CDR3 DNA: TGTGCCAGCAGCTTAGGGACTGGACGTGCAGGCTACGAGCAGTACTTC
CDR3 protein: CASSLGTGRAGYEQYF

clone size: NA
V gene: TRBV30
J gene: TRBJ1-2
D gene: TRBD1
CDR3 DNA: TGTGCCTGGAGCCCGACAGGGAACTATGGCTACACCTTC
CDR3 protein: CAWSPTGNYGYTF

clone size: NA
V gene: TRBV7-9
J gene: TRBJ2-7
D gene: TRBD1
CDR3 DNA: TGTGCCAGCGGGACAGCTAGCTCCTACGAGCAGTACTTC
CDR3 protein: CASGTASSYEQYF

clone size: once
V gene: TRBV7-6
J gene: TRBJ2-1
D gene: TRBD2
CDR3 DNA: TGTGCCAGCAGCTTACGAGGGGGACTAGCGGGGGGGAACAATGAGCAGTTCTTC
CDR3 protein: CASSLRGGLAGGNNEQFF

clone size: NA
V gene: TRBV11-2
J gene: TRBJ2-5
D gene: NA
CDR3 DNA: TGTGCCAGCAGCTTCGGACAGCTTGAGACCCAGTACTTC
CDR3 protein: CASSFGQLETQYF

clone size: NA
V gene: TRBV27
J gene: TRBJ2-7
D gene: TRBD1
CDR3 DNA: TGTGCCAGCAGATCGGGACAGGGCTACGAGCAGTACTTC
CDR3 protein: CASRSGQGYEQYF

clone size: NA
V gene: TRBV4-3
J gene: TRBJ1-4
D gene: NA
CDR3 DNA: TGCGCCAGCAGCCATGTCACCGGTGGTGAAAATGAAAAACTGTTTTTT
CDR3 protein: CASSHVTGGENEKLFF

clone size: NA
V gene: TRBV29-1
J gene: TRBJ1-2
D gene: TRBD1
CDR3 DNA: TGCAGCGTGGGACAGGCGAACTATGGCTACACCTTC
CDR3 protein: CSVGQANYGYTF

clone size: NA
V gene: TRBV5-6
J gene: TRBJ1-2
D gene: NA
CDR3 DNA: TGTGCCAGCAGCTTGGTAGGGCAGGGACTAAGGGGCTACACCTTC
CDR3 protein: CASSLVGQGLRGYTF

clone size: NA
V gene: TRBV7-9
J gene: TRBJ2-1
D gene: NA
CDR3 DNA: TGTGCCAGCAGCGCTGCCGTAGGGGAAAGGAATGAGCAGTTCTTC
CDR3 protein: CASSAAVGERNEQFF